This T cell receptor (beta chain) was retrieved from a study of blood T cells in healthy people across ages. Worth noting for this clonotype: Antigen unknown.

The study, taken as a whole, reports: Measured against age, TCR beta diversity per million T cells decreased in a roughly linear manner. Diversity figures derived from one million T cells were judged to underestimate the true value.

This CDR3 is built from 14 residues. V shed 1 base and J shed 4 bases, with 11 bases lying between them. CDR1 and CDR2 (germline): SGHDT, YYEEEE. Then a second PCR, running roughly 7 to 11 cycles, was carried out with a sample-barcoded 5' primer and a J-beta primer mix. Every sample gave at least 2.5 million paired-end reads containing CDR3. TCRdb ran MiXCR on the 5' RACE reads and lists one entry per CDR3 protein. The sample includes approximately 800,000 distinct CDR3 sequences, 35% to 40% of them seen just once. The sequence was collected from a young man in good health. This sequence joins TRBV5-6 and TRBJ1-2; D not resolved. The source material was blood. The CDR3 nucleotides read TGTGCCAGCAGCTTGATCGTGGCTGGCTATGGCTACACCTTC. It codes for CASSLIVAGYGYTF. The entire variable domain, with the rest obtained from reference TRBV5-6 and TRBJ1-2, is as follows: DAGVTQSPTHLIKTRGQQVTLRCSPKSGHDTVSWYQQALGQGPQFIFQYYEEEERQRGNFPDRFSGHQFPNYSSELNVNALLLGDSALYLCASSLIVAGYGYTFGSGTRLTVV.